These 27 T cell receptor beta chains share one sample of origin, sequenced in a study of regulatory T cells in long-lasting Graves disease. This sample's time point: newly diagnosed GD, antithyroid drugs for less than 3 months. PBMC-derived RNA was used for the TCR library. Investigators prepared the TCR beta libraries by applying iRepertoire HTBI primers and Arm-PCR of CDR3 regions. TCRdb re-derived calls from the multiplex PCR reads in MiXCR, one entry per CDR3 protein. The sample has about 610,000 distinct CDR3 sequences, about 16% seen once. In addition, the sample was reused for a study of T cells in Graves' hyperthyroidism and ophthalmopathy.

The source was peripheral blood mononuclear cells (PBMCs), collected at new diagnosis, from a patient treated with antithyroid drugs. These receptor sequences come from a man aged 18 to 30 with Graves disease.

The J gene is TRBJ2-7, the V gene TRBV14; 10 bases are shared with TRBD2. The J segment lost 5 bases and the V segment lost 4 bases, leaving 14 bases of the junction unmatched. Germline-derived CDR1 and CDR2 are SGHDN and FVKESK. The CDR3 runs to 17 residues. As DNA, the CDR3 is TGTGCCAGCAGCCTTAACTTTATAGCGGGAGGTGCCCACGAGCAGTACTTC. Translating it yields CASSLNFIAGGAHEQYF.

This clonotype was counted many times. The rearrangement joins TRBV28 to TRBJ2-7; 7 positions agree with TRBD2. Germline CDR1 and CDR2: MDHEN and SYDVKM. V lost 10 bases and J lost 4; bases outside the gene matches: 10. The CDR3 extends over 13 amino acids. CDR3 loop: CATRWGGKYEQYF. The CDR3 DNA reads TGTGCCACTAGGTGGGGAGGGAAGTACGAGCAGTACTTC.

This clonotype was counted only a few times. This rearrangement joins TRBV18 to TRBJ1-5; TRBD1 might be the D (5 bases). The ends were cut back, 5 bases at V and 9 bases at J, with 17 bases in the middle. The length of the CDR3 is 14 residues. CDR1 KGHSH and CDR2 LQKENI come from the germline V gene. CDR3 in DNA: TGTGCCAGCTCATCCCGGACACCGGGTTGGCCCCAGCATTTT. It codes for CASSSRTPGWPQHF. The full variable domain, its missing parts supplied by reference TRBV18 and TRBJ1-5, is NAGVMQNPRHLVRRRGQEARLRCSPMKGHSHVYWYRQLPEEGLKFMVYLQKENIIDESGMPKERFSAEFPKEGPSILRIQQVVRGDSAAYFCASSSRTPGWPQHFGDGTRLSIL.

The V and J genes are TRBV19 and TRBJ1-4; D not certain. The V gene's germline CDR1 is LNHDA and CDR2 SQIVND (reference sequence). Trimming cost V 0 bases and J 0 bases, with 8 bases left between them. The CDR3 length is 16 residues. The CDR3 here is CASSIDAGTTNEKLFF. The CDR3 coding sequence is TGTGCCAGTAGTATAGATGCCGGAACAACTAATGAAAAACTGTTTTTT.

The chain has TRBV2 and TRBJ2-7, with 15 bases matching TRBD2. Trimming took 4 bases from V and 5 from J; bases not matched to a gene: 6. This CDR3 is built from 16 residues. The germline CDR1 and CDR2 sequences are SNHLY and FYNNEI. For the CDR3, the DNA is TGTGCCAGCAGTGGGAGGACTAGCGGGAGGGCCCACGAGCAGTACTTC. Translated: CASSGRTSGRAHEQYF.

The table lists this clonotype with many counts. This rearrangement joins TRBV27 to TRBJ2-5; no firm D call. Trimming left V 5 bases short and J 5 bases short, with 15 bases between. CDR1 and CDR2 (germline): MNHEY, SMNVEV (reference sequence). This CDR3 is built from 14 residues. CDR3 region: CASSPDGPRETQYF. The CDR3 bases are TGTGCCAGCAGTCCGGACGGACCACGGGAGACCCAGTACTTC.

The genes are TRBV13 and TRBJ2-7, with 7 positions matching TRBD1. This CDR3 is built from 14 residues. CDR1 PRHDT and CDR2 FYEKMQ come from the germline V gene (reference sequence). Trimming took 5 bases from V and 5 from J; bases not matched to a gene: 9. CDR3 nucleotides: TGTGCCAGCAGCCCACAGGACAGGTCCCACGAGCAGTACTTC. Translating it yields CASSPQDRSHEQYF.

This clonotype was observed a handful of times. The chain combines TRBV28 with TRBJ1-1; D not certain. This CDR3 has 15 residues. Germline-derived CDR1 and CDR2 are MDHEN and SYDVKM. V shed 5 bases and J shed 2 bases, with 15 bases lying between them. The CDR3 region is CASSKTTRVNTEAFF. The CDR3, as DNA: TGTGCCAGCAGTAAAACCACTAGAGTAAACACTGAAGCTTTCTTT.

This rearrangement joins TRBV18 to TRBJ2-7, with unresolved D. Germline V gene sequence: CDR1 KGHSH, CDR2 LQKENI. The V gene lost 8 bases and the J gene lost 1 base, with 12 bases spanning the gap. The CDR3 loop spans 13 amino acids. CDR3 nucleotide sequence: TGTGCCAGCAGACCGCAGGTGTCCTACGAGCAGTACTTC. This encodes CASRPQVSYEQYF.

This clonotype has more than one count but fewer than ten. The chain recombines TRBV4-1 with TRBJ2-1; no reliable D call. Germline values: CDR1 MGHRA, CDR2 YSYEKL. The CDR3 loop spans 13 amino acids. V lost 1 base and J 9 bases, leaving 10 bases between the germline ends. CDR3 bases: TGCGCCAGCAGCCAAGTCTCGCGAACTGAGCAGTTCTTC. It translates to CASSQVSRTEQFF.

Many counts were recorded for this clonotype. The rearrangement uses TRBV11-2 and TRBJ2-1; 14 bases match TRBD2. Germline trimming cut 6 bases from V and 2 bases from J; bases unmatched to any gene: 3. Germline V gives CDR1 SGHAT, CDR2 FQNNGV. The CDR3 extends over 16 amino acids. CDR3 protein: CASRGLAGATYNEQFF. The CDR3, as DNA: TGTGCCAGCAGGGGACTAGCGGGAGCGACCTACAATGAGCAGTTCTTC. Combining the CDR3 with reference TRBV11-2 and TRBJ2-1 gives the whole variable domain EAGVAQSPRYKIIEKRQSVAFWCNPISGHATLYWYQQILGQGPKLLIQFQNNGVVDDSQLPKDRFSAERLKGVDSTLKIQPAKLEDSAVYLCASRGLAGATYNEQFFGPGTRLTVL.

Many counts were recorded for this clonotype. The rearrangement links TRBV4-2 to TRBJ2-7; 9 nucleotides match TRBD2. The V and J ends lost 0 bases and 2 bases, in that order; junction bases with no gene match: 11. Germline loops: CDR1 LGHNA, CDR2 YNFKEQ. The CDR3 consists of 18 residues. CDR3 DNA: TGTGCCAGCAGCCAAGAGGGACTAGCAGCGGTGAGCGCCTACGAGCAGTACTTC. This codes for CASSQEGLAAVSAYEQYF.

About this clonotype: A clone one base away is much larger, so this may be a read error. The chain has TRBV12-3 or TRBV12-4 and TRBJ1-5; 7 bases are shared with TRBD1. There are 15 residues in the CDR3. The CDR3 nucleotides read TGTGCCAGCAGCCCGTCAGGGGGAAGCAGTCAGCCCCAGCATTTT. It yields the protein CASSPSGGSSQPQHF.

This clonotype was seen many times. V gene TRBV29-1 combines with J gene TRBJ2-7; TRBD2 aligns across 12 bases. CDR1 and CDR2 (germline): SQVTM, ANQGSEA. This CDR3 has 14 amino acids. V lost 4 bases, J lost 0 bases, and 1 base stayed unmatched. The CDR3 DNA is TGCAGCGTTGGGACTAGCGGGAACTCCTACGAGCAGTACTTC. As protein: CSVGTSGNSYEQYF.

Remarks on this clonotype: A single base separates this from a much larger clone, so it may be a read error. This chain links TRBV30 with TRBJ2-4, with a tentative D call TRBD2 (6 bases). The germline V and J ends were trimmed by 8 bases and 13 bases, with 15 bases remaining between them. The CDR3 contains 10 residues. Germline CDR1 and CDR2: GTSNPN and SVGIG (reference sequence). Written as DNA, the CDR3 is TGTGCCCTCGGGAGCGTCGTACAGTACTTC. Protein sequence: CALGSVVQYF.

This clonotype was counted at least ten times. This chain connects TRBV7-9 to TRBJ2-2; TRBD2 agrees at 11 bases. CDR3 length: 17 amino acids. CDR1 is SEHNR, CDR2 FQNEAQ, per germline (reference sequence). V gave up 6 bases and J gave up 2 bases; unmatched junction bases: 8. CDR3 nucleotide sequence: TGTGCCAGCAGTCCCCTAGCGGGAGGCCCAAACACCGGGGAGCTGTTTTTT. This gives the protein CASSPLAGGPNTGELFF.

This clonotype was seen ten or more times. The chain has TRBV2 and TRBJ1-1, with 7 positions matching TRBD1. CDR1 is SNHLY, CDR2 FYNNEI, per germline. Losses at the gene ends were 2 bases for V and 4 bases for J; bases not matched to a gene: 10. The CDR3 covers 16 residues. CDR3 sequence reads: CASSESETQGVTEAFF. The CDR3 coding sequence is TGTGCCAGCAGTGAATCCGAGACGCAGGGGGTCACTGAAGCTTTCTTT.

The chain combines TRBV30 with TRBJ2-7; D is perhaps TRBD2 (6 bases). The V gene's germline CDR1 is GTSNPN and CDR2 SVGIG (reference sequence). V was shortened by 2 bases and J by 2 bases, with 10 bases between the two germline ends. The CDR3 is 13 amino acids. CDR3 coding DNA: TGTGCCTGGAGTCACGGGAGAGCCTACGAGCAGTACTTC. Translation: CAWSHGRAYEQYF.

Many counts were recorded for this clonotype. This chain uses TRBV15 with TRBJ1-2; tentatively, D is TRBD1 (6 bases). The CDR3 is 14 amino acids. CDR1 is LNHNV and CDR2 is YYDKDF in the germline V gene (reference sequence). Deletions cut 4 bases from V and 9 bases from J, with 18 bases between. The CDR3 region is CATSIVSGHASYTF. The DNA for the CDR3 is TGTGCCACCAGCATAGTGTCGGGACATGCCAGCTACACCTTC.

This clonotype was detected many times. V and J are TRBV16 and TRBJ1-5; the match to TRBD1 covers 11 bases. Losses at the gene ends were 0 bases for V and 7 bases for J; bases not matched to a gene: 5. CDR3 length: 16 residues. Germline lookup yields CDR1 KGHSY and CDR2 FQNENV. In DNA, the CDR3 is TGTGCCAGCAGCCAATCGAGGACAGGGGGCGGCCAGCCCCAGCATTTT. This gives the protein CASSQSRTGGGQPQHF.

The chain links TRBV6-1 to TRBJ2-6; 14 nucleotides line up with TRBD2. The CDR3 is 16 residues long. Germline lookup yields CDR1 MNHNS and CDR2 SASEGT. V shed 7 bases and J 2 bases; nucleotides not matched to a gene: 1. CDR3 coding DNA: TGTGCCAGCACGGGACTAGCGGGAGCTGGGGCCAACGTCCTGACTTTC. It yields the protein CASTGLAGAGANVLTF.

The chain carries TRBV20-1 and TRBJ1-1, with D uncertain. In germline, CDR1 is DFQATT, CDR2 SNEGSKA (reference sequence). Trimming removed 4 bases from V and 1 base from J, with 10 bases in between. This CDR3 has 13 residues. For the CDR3, the DNA is TGCAGTGCTAAGCGGCCCGGGAACACTGAAGCTTTCTTT. Translation: CSAKRPGNTEAFF.

This clonotype has at least ten counts. This chain joins TRBV6-2 or TRBV6-3 and TRBJ2-3; D tentatively reads TRBD1 or TRBD2 (6 bases each). The germline V gene has CDR1 MNHEY and CDR2 SVGEGT. The CDR3 runs 17 residues. With 1 base removed from V and 2 bases from J, the gap between germline ends came to 16 bases. CDR3 DNA: TGTGCCAGCAGTTACTTCCCCTTGGGGGGCAACACAGATACGCAGTATTTT. Protein: CASSYFPLGGNTDTQYF.

This clonotype occurred many times. The gene calls are TRBV12-5 and TRBJ2-7, with D hard to call. Trimming stripped 5 bases from V and 4 bases from J, with 15 bases between. This CDR3 is built from 14 residues. Per germline, CDR1 LGHNT and CDR2 FRNRAP. CDR3 in amino acids: CASGIREVWYEQYF. DNA for the CDR3: TGTGCTAGTGGTATTAGGGAAGTTTGGTACGAGCAGTACTTC.

This clonotype has at least ten counts. The chain uses TRBV28 and TRBJ2-2; TRBD1 matches at 7 bases. This CDR3 contains 15 residues. The V gene's germline CDR1 is MDHEN and CDR2 SYDVKM. J lost 6 bases, V lost 5 bases, and 9 bases had no gene match. The CDR3 spells CASSHRGQLSGELFF. The CDR3 bases are TGTGCCAGCAGTCACAGGGGCCAACTATCCGGGGAGCTGTTTTTT.

This clonotype was seen more than once but under ten times. This chain uses TRBV6-1 with TRBJ2-7, with 7 bases aligning to TRBD1. The CDR3 length is 17 residues. Germline lookup yields CDR1 MNHNS and CDR2 SASEGT. Unmatched junction bases numbered 15, after V lost 5 bases and J lost 2 bases. CDR3 in amino acids: CASSHKAGTVIPYEQYF. CDR3 DNA sequence: TGTGCCAGCAGTCACAAGGCCGGGACAGTGATTCCCTACGAGCAGTACTTC.

This clonotype was seen repeatedly, ten times or more. This chain links TRBV28 with TRBJ2-5; TRBD2 is a possible D gene (6 bases). Germline CDR1 is MDHEN and CDR2 is SYDVKM. The CDR3 sequence is 14 residues long. Trimming cost V 4 bases and J 5 bases, with 14 bases left between them. In nucleotides, the CDR3 is TGTGCCAGCAGTTATCGGGGAGGTTGGGAGACCCAGTACTTC. Protein sequence: CASSYRGGWETQYF. Complete variable domain (other parts from reference TRBV28 and TRBJ2-5): DVKVTQSSRYLVKRTGEKVFLECVQDMDHENMFWYRQDPGLGLRLIYFSYDVKMKEKGDIPEGYSVSREKKERFSLILESASTNQTSMYLCASSYRGGWETQYFGPGTRLLVL.